This T cell receptor beta chain emerged from a study of OX40 agonist ivuxolimab in advanced cancers. Overall study context: Of the participants, more than 35% had some prior anti-PD-1, anti-PD-L1 or anti-CTLA-4 therapy, which was allowed.

Study conclusions and caveats: Averaging showed that CD8+ T cells had more expanded clones than CD4+ did.

For this clone: Its specificity is not known.

Trimming left V 6 bases short and J 10 bases short, with 11 bases between. Germline V CDR1 and CDR2: SGHNT, YENEEA. The CDR3 is 11 residues long. Libraries were prepared by immunoSEQ multiplex PCR; TCRdb keeps only in-frame clonotypes and omits some of them. Of more than 80,000 clones detected, about 89% appear once; the ten largest clones hold about 1.7%. The receptor's source is an adult with an advanced solid tumor such as melanoma, head and neck, liver or kidney cancer. Source: CD4+ or CD8+ T cells sorted from blood, taken in a trial of the OX40 agonist ivuxolimab. The chain employs TRBV11-3 and TRBJ2-3; tentative D call: TRBD2 (6 bases). Here the CDR3 reads CASSRDSPQYF. DNA for the CDR3: TGTGCCAGCAGTCGGGACTCCCCGCAGTATTTT.